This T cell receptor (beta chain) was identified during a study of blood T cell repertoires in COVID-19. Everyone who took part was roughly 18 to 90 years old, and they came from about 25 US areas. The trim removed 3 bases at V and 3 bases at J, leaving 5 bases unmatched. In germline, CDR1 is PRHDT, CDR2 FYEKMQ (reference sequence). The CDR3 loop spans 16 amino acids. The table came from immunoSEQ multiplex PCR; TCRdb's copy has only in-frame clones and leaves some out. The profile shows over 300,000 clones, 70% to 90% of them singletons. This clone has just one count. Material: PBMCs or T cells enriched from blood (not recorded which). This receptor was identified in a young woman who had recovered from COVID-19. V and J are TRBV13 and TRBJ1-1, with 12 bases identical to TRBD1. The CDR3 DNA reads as TGTGCCAGCAGCTTGGGGACAGGGGGCACAGACACTGAAGCTTTCTTT. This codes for CASSLGTGGTDTEAFF.